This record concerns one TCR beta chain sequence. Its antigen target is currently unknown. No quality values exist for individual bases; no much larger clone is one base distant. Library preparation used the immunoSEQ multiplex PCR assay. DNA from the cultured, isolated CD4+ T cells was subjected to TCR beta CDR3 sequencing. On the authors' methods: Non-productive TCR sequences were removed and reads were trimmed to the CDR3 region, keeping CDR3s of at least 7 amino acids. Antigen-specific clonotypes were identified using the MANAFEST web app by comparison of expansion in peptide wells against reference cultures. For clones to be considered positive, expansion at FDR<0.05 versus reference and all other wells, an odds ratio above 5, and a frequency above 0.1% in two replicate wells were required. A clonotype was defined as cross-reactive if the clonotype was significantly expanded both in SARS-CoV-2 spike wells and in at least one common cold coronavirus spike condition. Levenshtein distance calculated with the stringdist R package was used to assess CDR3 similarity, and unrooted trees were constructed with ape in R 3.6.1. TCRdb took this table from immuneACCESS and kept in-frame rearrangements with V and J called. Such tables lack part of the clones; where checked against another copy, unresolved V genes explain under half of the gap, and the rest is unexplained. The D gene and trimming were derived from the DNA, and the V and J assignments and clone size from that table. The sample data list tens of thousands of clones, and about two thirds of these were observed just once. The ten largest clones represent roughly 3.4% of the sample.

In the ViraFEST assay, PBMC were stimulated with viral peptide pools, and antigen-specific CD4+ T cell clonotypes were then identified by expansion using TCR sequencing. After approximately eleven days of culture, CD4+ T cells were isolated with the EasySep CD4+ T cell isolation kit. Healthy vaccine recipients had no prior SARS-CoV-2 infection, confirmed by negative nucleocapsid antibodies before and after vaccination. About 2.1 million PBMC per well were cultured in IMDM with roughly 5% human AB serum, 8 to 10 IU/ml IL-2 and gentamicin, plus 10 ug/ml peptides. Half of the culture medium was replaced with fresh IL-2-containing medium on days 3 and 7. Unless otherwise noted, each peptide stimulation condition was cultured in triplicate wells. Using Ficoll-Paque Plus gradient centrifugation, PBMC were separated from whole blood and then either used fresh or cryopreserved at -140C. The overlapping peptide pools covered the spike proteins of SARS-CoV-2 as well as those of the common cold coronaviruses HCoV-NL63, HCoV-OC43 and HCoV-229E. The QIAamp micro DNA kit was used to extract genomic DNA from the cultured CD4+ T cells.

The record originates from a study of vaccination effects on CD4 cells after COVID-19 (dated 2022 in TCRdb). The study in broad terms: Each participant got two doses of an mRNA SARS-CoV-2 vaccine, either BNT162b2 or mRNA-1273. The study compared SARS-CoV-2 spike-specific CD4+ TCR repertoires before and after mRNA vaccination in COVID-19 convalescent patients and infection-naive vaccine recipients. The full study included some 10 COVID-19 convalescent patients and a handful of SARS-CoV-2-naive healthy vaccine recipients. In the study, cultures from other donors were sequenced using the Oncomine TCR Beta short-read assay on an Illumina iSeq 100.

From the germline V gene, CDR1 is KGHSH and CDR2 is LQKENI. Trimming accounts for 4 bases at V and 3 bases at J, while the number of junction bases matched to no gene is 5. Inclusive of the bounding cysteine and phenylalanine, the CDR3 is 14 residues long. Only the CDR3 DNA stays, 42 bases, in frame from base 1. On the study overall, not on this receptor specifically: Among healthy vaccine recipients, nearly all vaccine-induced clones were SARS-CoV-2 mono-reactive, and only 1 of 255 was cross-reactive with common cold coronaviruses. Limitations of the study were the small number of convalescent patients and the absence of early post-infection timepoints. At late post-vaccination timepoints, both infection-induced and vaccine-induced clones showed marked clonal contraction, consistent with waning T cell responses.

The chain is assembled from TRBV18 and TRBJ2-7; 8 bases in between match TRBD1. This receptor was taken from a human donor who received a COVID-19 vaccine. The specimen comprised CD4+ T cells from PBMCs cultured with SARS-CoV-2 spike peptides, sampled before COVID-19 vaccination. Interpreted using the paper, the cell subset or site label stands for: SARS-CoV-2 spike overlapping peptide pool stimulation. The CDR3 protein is CASSRGTGGYEQYF. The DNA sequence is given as TGTGCCAGCTCACGGGGTACAGGGGGCTACGAGCAGTACTTC.